The 28 T cell receptor beta chains in this list originate from one sample, sequenced in a study of chemoradiotherapy in HPV16-positive cancers. Only in-frame clones appear in the TCRdb table, and some are missing; sequencing was by immunoSEQ multiplex PCR. The sample includes some 3,000 clones, around 90% seen only once; the top ten take 3% to 4.5%. The starting material was tumor tissue, obtained from a patient who underwent chemoradiotherapy. The receptors here all came from a human donor with HPV-associated anogenital cancer.

This chain links TRBV5-6 with TRBJ2-2; possibly TRBD2 for D (6 bases). With 4 bases removed from V and 7 bases from J, the gap between germline ends came to 11 bases. CDR1 and CDR2 (germline): SGHDT, YYEEEE. The CDR3 spans 13 residues. DNA for the CDR3: TGTGCCAGCAGCATCGGGACTCACGGGGAGCTGTTTTTT. As protein: CASSIGTHGELFF.

With regard to this clone: The junction does not match germline at one end; this may be a read error. V is TRBV7-7 and J is TRBJ2-5, with TRBD1 matching over 7 bases. CDR3 size: 14 residues. Germline CDR1 reads SSHAT; CDR2 reads FNYEAQ (reference sequence). The CDR3 bases are TGTGCTAGCAGCCAGACAGGGTCTCATCAGACCCAGTACTTC. This encodes CASSQTGSHQTQYF.

J is TRBJ2-5 and V is TRBV11-2, with 7 bases aligning to TRBD2. Germline CDR1 is SGHAT and CDR2 is FQNNGV. The CDR3 is 13 residues long. Losses at the gene ends were 3 bases for V and 2 bases for J; bases not matched to a gene: 0. DNA for the CDR3: TGTGCCAGCAGCTTGGGACTACAAGAGACCCAGTACTTC. It is translated as CASSLGLQETQYF.

The chain joins TRBV6-5 to TRBJ2-7; D is uncertain. The germline V gene encodes CDR1 MNHEY and CDR2 SVGAGI. The V gene lost 0 bases and the J gene lost 0 bases, with 9 bases spanning the gap. The CDR3 spans 15 residues. This chain's CDR3 is CASSYSDESSYEQYF. The CDR3 DNA follows: TGTGCCAGCAGTTACTCGGATGAGAGCTCCTACGAGCAGTACTTC.

This sequence joins TRBV30 and TRBJ2-1; D is unresolved. The CDR3 sequence is 11 residues long. Germline CDR1 GTSNPN, CDR2 SVGIG (reference sequence). The ends were cut back, 1 base at V and 10 bases at J, with 8 bases in the middle. The CDR3 sequence: CAWSDPLEQFF. In DNA form, the CDR3 reads TGTGCCTGGAGTGACCCCCTCGAGCAGTTCTTC.

This rearrangement joins TRBV20-1 to TRBJ2-3; D call uncertain. Germline V CDR1 and CDR2: DFQATT, SNEGSKA (reference sequence). Trimming stripped 6 bases from V and 11 bases from J, with 12 bases between. This CDR3 is 10 amino acids long. The CDR3 DNA reads as TGCAGTGCCGCGCTGCGTGAGCAGTATTTT. This gives the protein CSAALREQYF.

The rearrangement joins TRBV7-2 to TRBJ2-7; possibly TRBD1 for D (5 bases). The length of the CDR3 is 14 residues. The germline V gene encodes CDR1 SGHTA and CDR2 FQGNSA. Trimming stripped 1 base from V and 2 bases from J, with 9 bases between. The CDR3 sequence: CASSLDIRAYEQYF. For the CDR3, the DNA is TGTGCCAGCAGCTTAGATATCAGGGCCTACGAGCAGTACTTC.

V and J are TRBV10-3 and TRBJ2-5; 12 bases match TRBD2. The CDR3 consists of 15 residues. Germline CDR1 is ENHRY and CDR2 is SYGVKD. Trimming at V came to 3 bases and at J to 1 base, leaving 0 bases not matched to a gene. The CDR3 is CAISELAGGQETQYF. The CDR3 nucleotides are TGTGCCATCAGTGAACTAGCGGGGGGCCAAGAGACCCAGTACTTC.

The chain recombines TRBV4-2 with TRBJ1-3, with TRBD1 as a possible D gene (6 bases). Germline CDR1 and CDR2: LGHNA and YNFKEQ. V lost 10 bases and J lost 6, with 16 bases in between. The CDR3 spans 13 residues. CDR3 in DNA: TGTGCCACCGGGGGGGGCTCTATAAACACCATATATTTT. Protein sequence: CATGGGSINTIYF.

V and J are TRBV6-1 and TRBJ2-1, with D uncertain. The V gene's germline CDR1 is MNHNS and CDR2 SASEGT. CDR3 length equals 15 residues. The ends were cut back, 4 bases at V and 0 bases at J, with 10 bases in the middle. Here the CDR3 DNA reads TGTGCCAGCAGTGTCGACTGGAGCTCCTACAATGAGCAGTTCTTC. It yields the protein CASSVDWSSYNEQFF.

This clone was seen just once. V gene TRBV30 combines with J gene TRBJ2-2; possible D gene TRBD1, 5 bases. Trimming shortened V by 4 bases and J by 5 bases, and 14 bases separated the two germline ends. This CDR3 region has 14 residues. The germline V gene encodes CDR1 GTSNPN and CDR2 SVGIG (reference sequence). CDR3 amino acids: CAWTVTVETGELFF. The CDR3 region has the DNA TGTGCCTGGACCGTGACAGTAGAAACCGGGGAGCTGTTTTTT.

This clone was recorded once. The V call is TRBV4-3, the J call TRBJ1-2; TRBD1 agrees at 8 bases. The germline V gene encodes CDR1 LGHNA and CDR2 YSLEER. The V and J ends lost 4 bases and 3 bases, in that order; junction bases with no gene match: 7. There are 15 residues in the CDR3. Here the CDR3 DNA reads TGCGCCAGCAGCCCCGGACAGGGTACGGACTATGGCTACACCTTC. Its protein is CASSPGQGTDYGYTF.

J is TRBJ1-6 and V is TRBV29-1, with no clear D. Trimming removed 5 bases from V and 10 bases from J, with 15 bases in between. The CDR3 extends over 13 amino acids. CDR1 is SQVTM, CDR2 ANQGSEA, per germline. In DNA, the CDR3 is TGCAGCGTTCAAGGGTCATCCCAATCACCCCTCCACTTT. Amino acids: CSVQGSSQSPLHF. Filled out from reference TRBV29-1 and TRBJ1-6, the complete variable domain reads SAVISQKPSRDICQRGTSLTIQCQVDSQVTMMFWYRQQPGQSLTLIATANQGSEATYESGFVIDKFPISRPNLTFSTLTVSNMSPEDSSIYLCSVQGSSQSPLHFGNGTRLTVT.

The chain employs TRBV29-1 and TRBJ1-1; no clear D. Germline values: CDR1 SQVTM, CDR2 ANQGSEA. The CDR3 totals 13 residues. Trimming cost V 6 bases and J 0 bases, with 11 bases left between them. The CDR3 bases are TGCAGCGTGGGAAGGAGGGTGAACACTGAAGCTTTCTTT. It encodes CSVGRRVNTEAFF.

CDR3 sequence reads: CAWTPLGGGNSYEQYF. The CDR3, as DNA: TGTGCCTGGACCCCACTTGGCGGGGGGAACTCCTACGAGCAGTACTTC. The chain has TRBV30 and TRBJ2-7; 8 bases align to TRBD2. The CDR3 totals 16 residues. V dropped 4 bases and J dropped 0; count of bases not matched to a gene: 11. Germline CDR1 and CDR2: GTSNPN and SVGIG (reference sequence).

The chain links TRBV2 to TRBJ2-1; no clear D gene. The CDR3 covers 11 residues. The germline V gene has CDR1 SNHLY and CDR2 FYNNEI. Deletions cut 7 bases from V and 3 bases from J, with 4 bases between. The CDR3 DNA reads as TGTGCCAGCATTGGCTACAATGAGCAGTTCTTC. Amino acids: CASIGYNEQFF.

The V and J genes are TRBV18 and TRBJ1-5, with a weak D call TRBD1 (6 bases). The V and J ends lost 3 bases and 4 bases respectively, with 10 bases between them. The CDR3 loop spans 14 amino acids. Per the germline V gene, CDR1 is KGHSH and CDR2 is LQKENI. This CDR3 reads CASSPGRGNQPQHF. CDR3 nucleotides: TGTGCCAGCTCACCGGGAAGGGGGAATCAGCCCCAGCATTTT.

This chain joins TRBV6-6 and TRBJ1-3, with 9 bases lining up with TRBD1. CDR3 length: 16 residues. V was pared by 5 bases and J by 2 bases, with 7 bases of the junction left unmatched. Germline V gives CDR1 MNHNY, CDR2 SVGAGI (reference sequence). Written as DNA, the CDR3 is TGTGCCAGCAGTCGGGACAGGGTGTCCACTGGAAACACCATATATTTT. Amino acids: CASSRDRVSTGNTIYF.

The V call is TRBV5-6, the J call TRBJ2-7; 7 nucleotides match TRBD2. This CDR3 spans 14 amino acids. CDR1 and CDR2 (germline): SGHDT, YYEEEE. V lost 4 bases, J lost 1 base, and 5 bases stayed unmatched. The CDR3 region has the DNA TGTGCCAGCAGCCCAGTAGCGGGTTCCTACGAGCAGTACGTC. Protein sequence: CASSPVAGSYEQYV.

This CDR3 is CASSLGFAGVRETQYF. The DNA of the CDR3 is TGTGCCAGCAGCCTAGGCTTCGCGGGAGTGCGAGAGACCCAGTACTTC. V gene TRBV7-2 combines with J gene TRBJ2-5; 7 bases are a match to TRBD2. Losses at the gene ends were 5 bases for V and 4 bases for J; bases not matched to a gene: 13. Germline CDR1 SGHTA, CDR2 FQGNSA. The CDR3 is 16 residues long. The full variable domain, completed using reference TRBV7-2 and TRBJ2-5, is GAGVSQSPSNKVTEKGKDVELRCDPISGHTALYWYRQSLGQGLEFLIYFQGNSAPDKSGLPSDRFSAERTGGSVSTLTIQRTQQEDSAVYLCASSLGFAGVRETQYFGPGTRLLVL.

The CDR3 DNA sequence: TGTGCCAGCAGTGGAGGGCGGGGAGGGACCGAGACCCAGTACTTC. Its translation is CASSGGRGGTETQYF. The rearrangement uses TRBV6-1 and TRBJ2-5; TRBD2 aligns across 7 bases. The CDR3 is made up of 15 amino acids. Germline trimming cut 4 bases from V and 5 bases from J; bases unmatched to any gene: 10. Germline CDR1 reads MNHNS; CDR2 reads SASEGT.

The chain couples TRBV5-1 to TRBJ2-2; 7 nucleotides agree with TRBD1. The CDR3 extends over 16 amino acids. The germline V gene encodes CDR1 SGHRS and CDR2 YFSETQ. The ends lost 4 bases at V and 4 bases at J; junction bases unmatched: 10. DNA of the CDR3: TGCGCCAGCAGCCCAGGACCGGGACAGTTCACCGGGGAGCTGTTTTTT. Translated: CASSPGPGQFTGELFF.

The chain links TRBV5-6 to TRBJ1-4; TRBD1 matches 7 bases. J lost 4 bases, V lost 0 bases, and 6 bases had no gene match. Looked up from germline, CDR1 is SGHDT and CDR2 is YYEEEE. The CDR3 runs 16 residues. The CDR3 DNA is TGTGCCAGCAGCTTGGGTAGGGGGCGCAGTAATGAAAAACTGTTTTTT. Its translation is CASSLGRGRSNEKLFF. The complete variable domain, with remaining parts taken from reference TRBV5-6 and TRBJ1-4, reads DAGVTQSPTHLIKTRGQQVTLRCSPKSGHDTVSWYQQALGQGPQFIFQYYEEEERQRGNFPDRFSGHQFPNYSSELNVNALLLGDSALYLCASSLGRGRSNEKLFFGSGTQLSVL.

This chain connects TRBV11-2 to TRBJ2-5; D uncertain. Germline V gene data show CDR1 as SGHAT and CDR2 as FQNNGV. Trimming removed 3 bases from V and 0 bases from J, with 5 bases in between. This CDR3 region has 13 residues. The CDR3 region has the DNA TGTGCCAGCAGCTTTTCCCACCAAGAGACCCAGTACTTC. Translation: CASSFSHQETQYF. The variable domain in full, completed from reference TRBV11-2 and TRBJ2-5, reads EAGVAQSPRYKIIEKRQSVAFWCNPISGHATLYWYQQILGQGPKLLIQFQNNGVVDDSQLPKDRFSAERLKGVDSTLKIQPAKLEDSAVYLCASSFSHQETQYFGPGTRLLVL.

The J gene is TRBJ1-2, the V gene TRBV12-5; TRBD1 agrees at 9 bases. The junction had 7 bases not matched to a gene; V was cut back by 6 bases and J by 5 bases. The CDR3 is 14 amino acids. CDR1 is LGHNT and CDR2 is FRNRAP in the germline V gene. CDR3 region: CASGLSGTGYGYTF. CDR3 nucleotides: TGTGCTAGTGGCCTATCCGGGACAGGGTATGGCTACACCTTC. Supplemented by reference TRBV12-5 and TRBJ1-2, the full variable domain reads DARVTQTPRHKVTEMGQEVTMRCQPILGHNTVFWYRQTMMQGLELLAYFRNRAPLDDSGMPKDRFSAEMPDATLATLKIQPSEPRDSAVYFCASGLSGTGYGYTFGSGTRLTVV.

The chain links TRBV14 to TRBJ1-5; no definite D call. The V gene's germline CDR1 is SGHDN and CDR2 FVKESK. CDR3 length: 13 residues. V lost 1 base, J lost 11 bases, and 12 bases lay in between. CDR3 in DNA: TGTGCCAGCAGCCAAGGTCTGCTGGGATCCCAGCATTTT. Its protein product is CASSQGLLGSQHF.

The V and J genes are TRBV10-3 and TRBJ1-2; 7 bases align to TRBD1. This CDR3 has 12 amino acids. CDR1 is ENHRY, CDR2 SYGVKD, per germline. J was trimmed by 9 bases and V by 2 bases; bases with no gene match: 3. CDR3 region: CAISETGDRYTF. Written as DNA, the CDR3 is TGTGCCATCAGTGAGACAGGGGATCGCTACACCTTC.

The rearrangement joins TRBV5-5 to TRBJ1-1; no clear D. This CDR3 comprises 13 residues. Trimming took off 1 base at V and 2 bases at J, with 6 bases between the two ends. Germline-derived CDR1 and CDR2 are SGHKS and YYEKEE (reference sequence). The CDR3, as DNA: TGTGCCAGCAGCTTGTACGTAAACACTGAAGCTTTCTTT. Its protein is CASSLYVNTEAFF. Using reference TRBV5-5 and TRBJ1-1 for the parts outside the CDR3, the full variable domain is DAGVTQSPTHLIKTRGQQVTLRCSPISGHKSVSWYQQVLGQGPQFIFQYYEKEERGRGNFPDRFSARQFPNYSSELNVNALLLGDSALYLCASSLYVNTEAFFGQGTRLTVV.